The clone carrying this T cell receptor (beta chain) has a single count. The antigen is unknown. The data originate from a study of blood T cells in healthy people across ages. The CDR3 contains 17 residues. V gave up 6 bases and J gave up 3 bases; unmatched junction bases: 12. The germline V gene encodes CDR1 ENHRY and CDR2 SYGVKD. Combining a sample-barcoded 5' primer with a J-beta primer mix, a second PCR ran for 7 to 11 cycles. The template-switch adaptor was a 5' adaptor with 12 random nucleotides. It tagged each cDNA molecule. One entry per CDR3 protein, called by TCRdb with MiXCR from the 5' RACE reads. The repertoire holds almost 1 million distinct CDR3 sequences, with 45% to 60% as singletons. Study results and limitations: Age brought a roughly linear fall in TCR beta diversity measured per million T cells.

Sequencing used blood. The sequence derives from a woman aged 55-75 years in good health. J is TRBJ2-3 and V is TRBV10-3; 10 bases line up with TRBD2. The DNA for the CDR3 is TGTGCCATCAGGAGTACTAGCGGGGCTGGGGGAACAGATACGCAGTATTTT. Translated, it gives CAIRSTSGAGGTDTQYF.